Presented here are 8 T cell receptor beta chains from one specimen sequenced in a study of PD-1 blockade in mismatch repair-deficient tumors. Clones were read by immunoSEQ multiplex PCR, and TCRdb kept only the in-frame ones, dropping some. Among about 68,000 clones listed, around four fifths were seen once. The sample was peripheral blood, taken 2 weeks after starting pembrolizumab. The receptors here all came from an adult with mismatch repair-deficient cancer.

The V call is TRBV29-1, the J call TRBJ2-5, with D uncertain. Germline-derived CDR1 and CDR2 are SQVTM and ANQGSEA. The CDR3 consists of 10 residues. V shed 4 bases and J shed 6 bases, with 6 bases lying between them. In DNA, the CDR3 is TGCAGCGTTGTAAGGAAGACCCAGTACTTC. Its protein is CSVVRKTQYF. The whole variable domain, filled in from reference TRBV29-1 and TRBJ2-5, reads SAVISQKPSRDICQRGTSLTIQCQVDSQVTMMFWYRQQPGQSLTLIATANQGSEATYESGFVIDKFPISRPNLTFSTLTVSNMSPEDSSIYLCSVVRKTQYFGPGTRLLVL.

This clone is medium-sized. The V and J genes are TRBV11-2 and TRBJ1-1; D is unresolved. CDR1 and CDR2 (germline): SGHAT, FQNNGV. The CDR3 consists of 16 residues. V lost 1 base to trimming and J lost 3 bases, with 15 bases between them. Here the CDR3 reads CASSLAGRSGDTEAFF. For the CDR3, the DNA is TGTGCCAGCAGCTTAGCAGGACGGAGTGGGGACACTGAAGCTTTCTTT.

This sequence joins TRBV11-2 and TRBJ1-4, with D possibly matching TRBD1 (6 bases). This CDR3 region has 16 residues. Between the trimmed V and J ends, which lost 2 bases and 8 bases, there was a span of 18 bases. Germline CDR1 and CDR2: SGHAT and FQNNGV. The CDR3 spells CASSLLPGAIGEKLFF. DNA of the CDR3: TGTGCCAGCAGCTTACTCCCGGGGGCGATAGGAGAAAAACTGTTTTTT.

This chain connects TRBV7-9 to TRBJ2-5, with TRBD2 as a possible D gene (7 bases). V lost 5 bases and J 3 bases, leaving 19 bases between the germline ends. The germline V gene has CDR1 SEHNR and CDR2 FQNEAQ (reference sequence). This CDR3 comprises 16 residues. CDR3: CASSITTGRGKETQYF. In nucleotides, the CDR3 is TGTGCCAGCAGCATCACCACAGGGAGGGGAAAAGAGACCCAGTACTTC.

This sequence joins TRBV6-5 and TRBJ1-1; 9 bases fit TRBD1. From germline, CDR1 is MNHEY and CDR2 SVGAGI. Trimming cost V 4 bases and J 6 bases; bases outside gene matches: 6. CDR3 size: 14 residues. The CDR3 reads CASSLSTGGPEAFF. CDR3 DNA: TGTGCCAGCAGTTTATCGACAGGGGGTCCTGAAGCTTTCTTT.

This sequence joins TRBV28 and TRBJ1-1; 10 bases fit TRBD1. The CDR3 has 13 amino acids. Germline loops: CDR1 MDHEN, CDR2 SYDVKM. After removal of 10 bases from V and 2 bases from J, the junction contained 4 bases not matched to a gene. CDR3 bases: TGTGCCACCTCGACAGGGGGCAACACTGAAGCTTTCTTT. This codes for CATSTGGNTEAFF.

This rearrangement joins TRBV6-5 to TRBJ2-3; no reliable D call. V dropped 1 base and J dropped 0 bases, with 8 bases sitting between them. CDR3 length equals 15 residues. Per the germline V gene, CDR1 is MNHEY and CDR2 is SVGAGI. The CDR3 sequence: CASSYFGDSTDTQYF. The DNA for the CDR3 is TGTGCCAGCAGTTACTTCGGAGATAGCACAGATACGCAGTATTTT.

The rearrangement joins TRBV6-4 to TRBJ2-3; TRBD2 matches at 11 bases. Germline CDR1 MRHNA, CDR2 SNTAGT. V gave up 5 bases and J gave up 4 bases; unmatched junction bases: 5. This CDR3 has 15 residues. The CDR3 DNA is TGTGCCAGCAGTACCGGGACTAGCGGAGCAGATACGCAGTATTTT. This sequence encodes CASSTGTSGADTQYF.